This T cell receptor beta chain was recorded in a study of cytomegalovirus exposure and HLA in healthy donors (dated 2017 in TCRdb). Some background on the complete study: An earlier analysis of roughly 570 of the donors reported about 280 Gb of sequence data and 117 million unique TCR beta sequences obtained from about 180 million T cells. Roughly 300 gigabases of sequencing data and roughly 90 million unique TCR sequences were included in an early release covering roughly 600 HLA-typed donors. Of the roughly 400 genotyped donors, approximately 82% fell in the genetic ancestry cluster associated with self-reported Caucasian donors. The aim of the study was to test whether cataloging public T cell receptors could identify signatures of past pathogen exposure. The study used immunosequencing to profile the T cell repertoires of 600 to 850 subjects and linked those repertoires to cytomegalovirus serostatus. Besides the first cohort of around 670 subjects, a separate validation cohort made up of roughly 120 different subjects was used. To predict cytomegalovirus infection status, the study brought together high-throughput TCR immunosequencing, statistical association of individual TCRs with disease status, and machine learning. In a later analysis, previously published TCR beta repertoires from 550 to 700 donors were re-analyzed and high-resolution HLA genotyping was added so that TCR occurrence patterns could be studied. Rather than drawing on any new phenotypic data, the later analysis identified candidate immune exposures from TCR beta sequences and the way those sequences occurred across donors. An earlier analysis of 500 to 750 of the donors applied high-throughput TCR beta sequencing to assess whether each TCR beta V gene segment acted as functional or pseudogenic. Donor age, sex, ethnicity and CMV serostatus were compiled alongside the repertoire data. A later genetic analysis took genome-wide SNP genotypes for 398 of the 666 donors and used that subset as a discovery cohort. All discovery cohort repertoires had been generated on a single sequencing platform. Both class I and class II loci were covered by HLA typing, at four-digit resolution. The number of donors typed differed by locus, with 629-630 for A, B, C, DRB1 and DQB1, roughly 520 for DQA1, 600 to 610 for DPA1, and some 440 for DPB1. Because of strong linkage in the cohort, five DR-DQ haplotypes were treated as single units for association and clustering. Among 300 to 450 genotyped donors of the cohort, an average of about 240,000 unique TCR beta nucleotide sequences were sequenced per donor, roughly 20% of them non-productive.

At the junction V is shortened by 3 bases and J by 6 bases; bases outside the gene matches: 11. CDR3 length: 16 amino acids, cysteine to phenylalanine. Just the 48-base CDR3 DNA is kept, in frame starting at base 1. From the germline V gene (reference sequence), CDR1 is LNHNV and CDR2 is YYDKDF. The cohort consisted of 666 healthy bone marrow donors. Cohort members were all nominally healthy when sampled, although unrecorded immune exposures were likely present. The donor tested CMV seronegative, placing the donor among the 350 to 400 seronegative members of the cohort. A peripheral blood sample was provided by each donor, and peripheral blood mononuclear cells were used for TCR beta sequencing. Genomic DNA was extracted from the blood cell samples with the Qiagen DNeasy Blood Extraction Kit. The full study reports these points: V-gene and J-gene trimming of TCR beta chains was associated with a missense DCLRE1C variant in a later genetic analysis, and the association was replicated in an independent cohort. A cluster of highly shared sequence variants was judged likely to represent a technical artifact of the sequencing pipeline. It was suggested by the authors that the approach could potentially be generalized to other disease states and immunological phenotypes. Across donors, most TCR sequences were observed very rarely, whereas some public TCRs were present in many individuals. According to a later analysis, TCR association rates differed among HLA loci, with DRB1 alleles showing the most associated TCRs and HLA-C alleles showing the fewest. When HLA alleles, especially DR and DQ, strongly co-occurred, TCR associations were difficult to assign to individual alleles. The cohort was sequenced for TCR beta chains only, and without alpha or paired-chain data the features that could be detected were limited. Because HLA typing was unavailable for some donors at each locus, only the typed subset was used in association tests. In vitro tests confirmed that a few of the cytomegalovirus-associated TCR beta chains recognize cytomegalovirus antigens. The earlier analysis of fewer than 750 of the donors excluded some 15 rarely observed V segments, including chromosome 9 orphons, because counts were too low. CMV serostatus was the only immune exposure information available for the cohort. Sequencing depth was assumed to be roughly uniform across donors in the presence/absence analyses, though that assumption may not hold. Correlated functional status among segregating V segments might reflect linkage disequilibrium, but an unknown experimental factor could not be ruled out. In a later analysis, HLA-associated TCR beta chains were found to be more clonally expanded and to have lower generation probabilities than equally common non-associated chains. The study gave a list of 150 to 200 TCR beta chains associated with cytomegalovirus. Specific HLA alleles were associated with over 15,000 TCR beta sequences at a false discovery rate of 0.05 in a later analysis. In a later analysis, several top co-occurrence clusters were reported to appear linked to parvovirus B19, influenza, CMV and Epstein-Barr virus. A later genetic analysis reported fewer N-insertions in productive TCRs among donors in an Asian-associated ancestry cluster than the roughly 700-donor mean. A further reported finding was that TCR beta sequences accurately predicted the HLA-A and HLA-B alleles for most subjects in the first cohort. In both the original and validation cohorts, the classifier was reported to diagnose cytomegalovirus status with high specificity and sensitivity. In a later analysis, most CMV-associated TCR beta chains were found to appear HLA-restricted, with HLA associations seemingly driven largely by CMV exposure. In an earlier analysis of approximately 600 of the donors, most TCR beta V segments were observed in productive rearrangements about 87% or about 30% of the time, broadly matching IMGT annotations. The 87-base-pair reads could not distinguish some IMGT-functional V segments, including TRBV6-2 and TRBV6-3, so those segments were excluded.

The protocol used for the library was the immunoSEQ multiplex PCR assay. For the multiplex PCR, a mixture combining 60 forward primers for TCR Vbeta segments and 13 reverse primers for TCR Jbeta segments was used. Amplification of the CDR3 region of rearranged TCR beta genes was performed with a multiplex PCR assay on genomic DNA. On the Illumina HiSeq System, the amplified TCR beta libraries were sequenced as 87-base-pair reads. Regarding the original processing steps: In a later analysis, some 80 million unique TCR beta chains were counted across the approximately 640 repertoires, and roughly 11 million of these chains were shared by at least two donors. Raw reads were error-corrected and collapsed into unique sequences with a nearest-neighbor algorithm that merged closely related sequences to remove PCR and sequencing errors. V, D and J gene segments were assigned by aligning CDR3 sequences to IMGT reference sequences. For a sequence to be retained, a match of at least six nucleotides was required to both a V gene segment and a J gene segment. A rearrangement counted as productive if the CDR3 had no stop codons and remained in frame with V and J, and every other rearrangement counted as non-productive. Following IMGT convention, CDR3 was defined as the stretch from the second conserved V-encoded cysteine up to the conserved J-encoded phenylalanine. Sequences without an unambiguous match to a single V gene segment were excluded from the earlier analysis of several hundred of the donors. In an earlier analysis of approximately 590 of the donors, V segments were called functional above 56.7% productive rearrangements and were called segregating when the between-donor standard deviation exceeded 5%. To diagnose cytomegalovirus status from the catalog of TCR beta chain sequences, a statistical classification framework was built. In a later analysis, TCR nucleotide sequences were compared against IMGT/GENE-DB human TR gene sequences so that V and J genes could be assigned. In a later analysis, CDR3 sequences and most-parsimonious VDJ recombination scenarios were assigned using the TCRdist pipeline. In a later analysis, every TCR beta chain was defined by the combination of its CDR3 amino acid sequence and its V-gene family, and reads without a unique V-gene family were dropped. As a way to deal with suspected cross-contamination and a sequencing artifact, a later analysis dropped hundreds of nucleotide sequences that were highly shared and had low generation probability. In a later analysis, a clonal expansion index was calculated for each public chain from normalized within-repertoire ranks of inferred template counts. In a later analysis, generation probabilities were computed using a VDJ recombination model fitted to out-of-frame rearrangements, and the results were checked against IGoR. In a later analysis, TCR-TCR, TCR-HLA and TCR-CMV co-occurrence was scored with hypergeometric tests, and a repertoire-size bias correction was applied to TCR pairs. In a later analysis, false discovery rates were estimated by permuting HLA or CMV assignments 20 times. In a later analysis, co-occurring TCRs were grouped using DBSCAN, with TCRdist sequence similarity added in when clustering inside HLA-allele-positive subsets. For co-occurrence clustering, repertoires with fewer than 30,000 or more than 120,000 public chains were excluded, along with a handful of repertoires with anomalous nucleotide sharing. Drawn from immuneACCESS, this table holds only the in-frame rearrangements with V and J called that TCRdb kept. Clones are partly lost; checked studies trace under half to an unresolved V gene and leave the rest unexplained. Clone size and V and J calls were adopted from that table, with D and trimming inferred from the DNA. The sample table shows 130,000 or so clones, and 80% to 90% are seen once. The ten largest clonotypes hold 4.5% to 6.5% of the sample.

This clone showed up just once. Its target antigen remains unknown. No qualities accompany the bases; no much larger clone lies one base away. This clonotype was obtained from a woman aged 25 to 39 in good health and CMV-seronegative. The chain uses TRBV15 and TRBJ2-1; 7 junctional bases match TRBD1. Material for sequencing was PBMCs. DNA sequence: TGTGCCACCAGCAGGGGGCTTGAGACAGGGTTCAATGAGCAGTTCTTC. It translates to CATSRGLETGFNEQFF.